Following are 16 T cell receptor beta chains from one sample sequenced in a study of tumor and adjacent non-tumor tissue in lung cancer. No cell sorting was done before RNA was extracted from the tissue. Three rounds of nested PCR, following a modified ARM-PCR protocol, produced the TCRbeta library. TCRdb passed the multiplex PCR reads through MiXCR, listing each CDR3 protein once. The profile covers 70,000 or so distinct CDR3 sequences, with roughly 60% appearing a single time and around 20% taken by the ten largest. Sequences were obtained from lung tumor tissue. The source is a man aged 45-65 years with non-small cell lung cancer.

The sample holds many counts of this clonotype. This chain uses TRBV29-1 with TRBJ2-7, with 9 bases that match TRBD1. CDR3 length equals 14 residues. After removal of 6 bases from V and 0 bases from J, the junction contained 6 bases not matched to a gene. Germline V gives CDR1 SQVTM, CDR2 ANQGSEA. The CDR3 loop is CSVRTGGASYEQYF. The CDR3 DNA reads as TGCAGCGTCAGAACAGGGGGCGCCTCCTACGAGCAGTACTTC.

As concerns this clonotype: A much larger clone lies a single base off, so this may be a read error. This chain connects TRBV29-1 to TRBJ1-1; the match to TRBD1 covers 8 bases. CDR1 and CDR2 from the germline V gene are SQVTM and ANQGSEA. The CDR3 extends over 12 amino acids. CDR3 sequence (DNA): TGCAGCGCCGACAGGGGATACACTGGAGCTTTCTTT. Translating gives CSADRGYTGAFF.

This clonotype has ten or more counts. J is TRBJ2-7 and V is TRBV6-5; D remains ambiguous. Germline CDR1 and CDR2: MNHEY and SVGAGI. V lost 0 bases, J lost 3 bases, and 12 bases lay in between. This CDR3 has 15 amino acids. CDR3 nucleotide sequence: TGTGCCAGCAGTTACTCGGTCGGGTTCGGCTACGAGCAGTACTTC. It is translated as CASSYSVGFGYEQYF.

J is TRBJ1-6 and V is TRBV7-9; D is undetermined. Germline V lookup: CDR1 SEHNR, CDR2 FQNEAQ (reference sequence). V gave up 5 bases and J gave up 4 bases, with 9 bases separating them. This CDR3 has 14 residues. CDR3 loop: CASSLDTYNSPLHF. The CDR3 bases are TGTGCCAGCAGCCTCGACACATATAATTCACCCCTCCACTTT.

Turning to this clonotype: Possible read error: a much larger clone is one base away. The chain uses TRBV10-2 and TRBJ2-3, with TRBD2 matching 8 bases. Germline V gene data show CDR1 as WSHSY and CDR2 as SAAADI. V was clipped by 8 bases and J by 2 bases; unmatched bases: 9. This CDR3 region has 15 residues. The CDR3 bases are TGCGCCAGCCTCCCGGGAGGGCCGACCACAGATACGCAGTATTTT. Its translation: CASLPGGPTTDTQYF.

The chain is built from TRBV28 and TRBJ1-5, with D hard to call. CDR3 size: 11 residues. Germline V gene sequence: CDR1 MDHEN, CDR2 SYDVKM. V shed 7 bases and J shed 10 bases, with 11 bases lying between them. CDR3 nucleotide sequence: TGTGCCAGCACTCCCCGCGGCCCCCAGCATTTT. Its protein product is CASTPRGPQHF.

The table lists this clonotype with many counts. This rearrangement joins TRBV12-3 or TRBV12-4 to TRBJ1-5, with unresolved D. Deletions cut 3 bases from V and 9 bases from J, with 12 bases between. There are 13 residues in the CDR3. The CDR3: CASSLGSDWPQHF. The DNA for the CDR3 is TGTGCCAGCAGTTTGGGCAGCGATTGGCCCCAGCATTTT.

With regard to this clonotype: A much larger clonotype is one base distant, so this may be a read error. The chain combines TRBV12-3 or TRBV12-4 with TRBJ2-5; no clear D gene. This CDR3 comprises 11 residues. CDR3 in amino acids: CASSSVETHYF. Here the CDR3 DNA reads TGTGCCAGCAGTTCCGTTGAGACCCACTACTTC.

In regard to this clonotype: The junction differs from germline at one of its ends, possibly a read error. The V call is TRBV6-5, the J call TRBJ2-3, with TRBD2 as a possible D gene (5 bases). Germline V gives CDR1 MNHEY, CDR2 SVGAGI. The CDR3 consists of 13 residues. The CDR3 DNA reads TGTGCCATCAGTTACCTCGTGGGAGATACGCAGTGTTTT. It specifies CAISYLVGDTQCF.

This clonotype appeared many times. The chain joins TRBV6-1 to TRBJ2-3; tentative D call: TRBD1 (5 bases). The germline CDR1 and CDR2 sequences are MNHNS and SASEGT. The CDR3 has 16 amino acids. The V gene lost 4 bases and the J gene lost 1 base, with 15 bases spanning the gap. The CDR3 reads CASSGFRQGGTDTQYF. CDR3 in DNA: TGTGCCAGCAGTGGATTTCGGCAGGGCGGCACAGATACGCAGTATTTT.

With respect to this clonotype: This is likely a read error, given that the CDR3 carries no conserved phenylalanine or tryptophan at its end. V and J are TRBV11-2 and TRBJ2-7; TRBD1 matches 8 bases. Per the germline V gene, CDR1 is SGHAT and CDR2 is FQNNGV. CDR3 length equals 14 residues. This CDR3 reads CASSLDRGAYEQYL. CDR3 DNA sequence: TGTGCTAGCAGCTTAGACAGGGGAGCCTACGAGCAGTACCTC.

Regarding this clonotype: Being one base from a much bigger clone, this may be a read error. The chain is built from TRBV6-6 and TRBJ1-2; TRBD1 might be the D (6 bases). Germline V lookup: CDR1 MNHNY, CDR2 SVGAGI (reference sequence). The CDR3 length is 15 residues. The CDR3: CVSSYSMRGALGYTF. The CDR3, as DNA: TGTGTCAGCAGTTACTCGATGCGGGGGGCGCTTGGCTACACCTTC.

This chain uses TRBV11-2 with TRBJ2-3; D ambiguous. Germline lookup yields CDR1 SGHAT and CDR2 FQNNGV. The CDR3 contains 15 residues. CDR3 region: CARSLMISSTDTQYF. CDR3 nucleotides: TGTGCTAGGAGCTTAATGATCTCTAGCACAGATACGCAGTATTTT.

This clonotype has only a few counts. A much larger clone is a single base away; this may be a read error. The V gene is TRBV5-1, the J gene TRBJ2-6, with 8 bases fitting TRBD1. Germline V gene data show CDR1 as SGHRS and CDR2 as YFSETQ. V gave up 6 bases and J gave up 2 bases; unmatched junction bases: 10. The CDR3 contains 17 residues. The CDR3 loop is CASNLHQGAAGANVLTF. In nucleotides, the CDR3 is TGCGCCAGCAACTTACACCAGGGGGCTGCTGGGGCCAACGTCCTGACTTTC. Full variable domain (remainder filled in from reference TRBV5-1 and TRBJ2-6): KAGVTQTPRYLIKTRGQQVTLSCSPISGHRSVSWYQQTPGQGLQFLFEYFSETQRNKGNFPGRFSGRQFSNSRSEMNVSTLELGDSALYLCASNLHQGAAGANVLTFGAGSRLTVL.

The chain has TRBV7-9 and TRBJ1-2; 9 bases match TRBD1. The CDR3 loop spans 15 amino acids. The germline V gene encodes CDR1 SEHNR and CDR2 FQNEAQ (reference sequence). DNA of the CDR3: TGTAGCAGCAGCTTAGGGGGACAGGGTGGATCTGGCTACACCTTC. Its translation: CSSSLGGQGGSGYTF.

This clonotype has only one observation. The final CDR3 position lacks the conserved phenylalanine or tryptophan, pointing to a likely read error. The chain employs TRBV5-1 and TRBJ2-5; 9 nucleotides match TRBD2. Germline V gene lookup returns CDR1 SGHRS and CDR2 YFSETQ. The CDR3 sequence is 16 residues long. V lost 4 bases and J lost 4; bases outside the gene matches: 11. The CDR3 reads CASSPGLAYLLETQYV. CDR3 DNA: TGCGCCAGCAGCCCGGGACTAGCCTATCTCCTAGAGACCCAGTACGTC.